Each of the 23 T cell receptor beta chains below was sequenced from the same sample in a study of T cell repertoires and HLA-DP antigens. TCRdb's copy holds only in-frame clones and misses some; the assay was immunoSEQ multiplex PCR. The sample has about 120,000 clones; roughly 92% are singletons. These receptors' antigens are unknown. The sequencing input was CD4+ T cells from PBMCs. All receptors come from a woman aged 18 to 35 in good health and CMV-seronegative.

The chain couples TRBV23-1 to TRBJ1-1, with a tentative D call TRBD1 (5 bases). TRBV23-1 is identified as an open reading frame with a role that is uncertain. CDR3 size: 14 residues. The ends were cut back, 2 bases at V and 7 bases at J, with 14 bases in the middle. CDR3 loop: CASSQPAGADEAFF. In nucleotides, the CDR3 is TGCGCCAGCAGTCAACCAGCCGGGGCAGATGAAGCTTTCTTT.

This clone was seen a handful of times. J is TRBJ1-5 and V is TRBV19; tentative D call: TRBD1 (5 bases). Between the trimmed V and J ends, which lost 5 bases and 3 bases, there was a span of 17 bases. CDR3 length equals 16 residues. The germline V gene has CDR1 LNHDA and CDR2 SQIVND (reference sequence). CDR3 sequence reads: CASSDWSRATNQPQHF. CDR3 nucleotides: TGTGCCAGTAGTGACTGGAGCAGGGCAACCAATCAGCCCCAGCATTTT.

The V and J genes are TRBV6-5 and TRBJ2-3; 7 bases map to TRBD2. V shed 11 bases and J 2 bases; nucleotides not matched to a gene: 4. Germline CDR1 and CDR2: MNHEY and SVGAGI. The CDR3 sequence is 12 residues long. Written as DNA, the CDR3 is TGTGCCGCGAGGGACTACACAGATACGCAGTATTTT. Translating gives CAARDYTDTQYF.

This clone came up once. The same CDR3 is also encoded by other DNA sequences in this sample. The chain joins TRBV5-1 to TRBJ2-2; no definite D call. The CDR3 length is 13 residues. V lost 0 bases to trimming and J lost 7 bases, with 7 bases between them. Germline-derived CDR1 and CDR2 are SGHRS and YFSETQ. CDR3 residues: CASSLVVGGELFF. The CDR3 DNA sequence: TGCGCCAGCAGCTTGGTGGTTGGCGGGGAGCTGTTTTTT.

This clone appeared a single time. The chain links TRBV4-1 to TRBJ1-1, with a weak D call TRBD1 (6 bases). Trimming pared 5 bases from V and 0 bases from J, leaving 19 bases between. The CDR3 is 17 residues long. Germline V lookup: CDR1 MGHRA, CDR2 YSYEKL. Here the CDR3 reads CASSSRGKSLVNTEAFF. The CDR3 nucleotides read TGCGCCAGCAGCTCCAGGGGAAAGTCGCTCGTGAACACTGAAGCTTTCTTT.

This clone was recorded only once. The CDR3 loop reads CASSLGGHLNTEAFF. The CDR3 coding sequence is TGTGCCAGCAGCTTGGGGGGACACCTGAACACTGAAGCTTTCTTT. The genes are TRBV5-4 and TRBJ1-1; possibly TRBD1 for D (6 bases). The ends were cut back, 0 bases at V and 0 bases at J, with 9 bases in the middle. The CDR3 length is 15 residues. Germline assignment: CDR1 SGHNT and CDR2 YYREEE (reference sequence).

The chain combines TRBV28 with TRBJ2-7; 7 bases line up with TRBD2. The germline CDR1 and CDR2 sequences are MDHEN and SYDVKM. The trim removed 6 bases at V and 0 bases at J, leaving 5 bases unmatched. This CDR3 has 14 amino acids. CDR3 nucleotide sequence: TGTGCCAGCAGCCTAGCGGCGAGCTCCTACGAGCAGTACGTC. Protein: CASSLAASSYEQYV.

The CDR3 nucleotides are TGTGCCAGCAAACTAGCTGGGACAGATACGCAGTATTTT. It is translated as CASKLAGTDTQYF. This chain links TRBV6-5 with TRBJ2-3; possibly TRBD2 for D (6 bases). The ends were cut back, 7 bases at V and 3 bases at J, with 11 bases in the middle. CDR1 and CDR2 (germline): MNHEY, SVGAGI. This CDR3 contains 13 residues.

The chain employs TRBV7-3 and TRBJ2-1; 11 bases are shared with TRBD2. The CDR3 is 15 residues long. Unmatched junction bases numbered 8, after V lost 5 bases and J lost 8 bases. CDR1 and CDR2 from the germline V gene are SGHTA and FQGTGA. CDR3 sequence reads: CASSRTSGGFHEQFF. The CDR3 DNA follows: TGTGCCAGCAGCCGTACTAGCGGGGGCTTTCATGAGCAGTTCTTC.

This chain uses TRBV10-1 with TRBJ2-7; weak D call: TRBD2 (6 bases). Trimming took off 6 bases at V and 3 bases at J, with 21 bases between the two ends. The germline CDR1 and CDR2 sequences are WNHNN and SYGVQD (reference sequence). The CDR3 extends over 16 amino acids. This CDR3 reads CASSPIGDSIVYEQYF. In nucleotides, the CDR3 is TGCGCCAGCAGCCCCATCGGGGACTCTATCGTCTACGAGCAGTACTTC.

The gene calls are TRBV19 and TRBJ1-4; TRBD1 is a possible D gene (6 bases). Trimming left V 3 bases short and J 8 bases short, with 10 bases between. In germline, CDR1 is LNHDA, CDR2 SQIVND (reference sequence). CDR3 length: 13 amino acids. CDR3 amino acids: CASSIGGFEKLFF. CDR3 DNA: TGTGCCAGTAGTATTGGGGGCTTCGAAAAACTGTTTTTT. The full variable domain, rest sourced from reference TRBV19 and TRBJ1-4, is DGGITQSPKYLFRKEGQNVTLSCEQNLNHDAMYWYRQDPGQGLRLIYYSQIVNDFQKGDIAEGYSVSREKKESFPLTVTSAQKNPTAFYLCASSIGGFEKLFFGSGTQLSVL.

The gene calls are TRBV7-9 and TRBJ2-1, with 9 bases aligning to TRBD1. J gave up 0 bases and V 5 bases, and 5 bases lay outside the gene matches. The germline V gene has CDR1 SEHNR and CDR2 FQNEAQ (reference sequence). This CDR3 is 16 amino acids long. CDR3 sequence (DNA): TGTGCCAGCAGCACCGACAGGGGGGGCTCCTACAATGAGCAGTTCTTC. It translates to CASSTDRGGSYNEQFF.

The rearrangement links TRBV11-3 to TRBJ2-3; possibly TRBD1 or TRBD2 for D (5 bases each). The ends were cut back, 1 base at V and 2 bases at J, with 7 bases in the middle. Germline V CDR1 and CDR2: SGHNT, YENEEA. The CDR3 contains 14 residues. DNA of the CDR3: TGTGCCAGCAGCTTAGGGGACCCCACAGATACGCAGTATTTT. It encodes CASSLGDPTDTQYF.

The rearrangement links TRBV4-2 to TRBJ1-2; a possible D gene is TRBD1 (5 bases). V was pared by 0 bases and J by 0 bases, with 14 bases between. This CDR3 is 17 amino acids long. Germline V gene data show CDR1 as LGHNA and CDR2 as YNFKEQ. CDR3 sequence reads: CASSQEDSRSSNYGYTF. The CDR3 nucleotides read TGTGCCAGCAGCCAAGAAGACAGCAGAAGTTCTAACTATGGCTACACCTTC.

The chain has TRBV5-6 and TRBJ1-5, with TRBD1 identical over 9 bases. Germline CDR1 SGHDT, CDR2 YYEEEE. The V segment lost 4 bases and the J segment 5 bases; nucleotides outside the gene matches: 10. This CDR3 comprises 16 residues. CDR3 in DNA: TGTGCCAGCAGCCCACGGAGGGGACAGGGCCATCAGCCCCAGCATTTT. Translated, it gives CASSPRRGQGHQPQHF.

The V and J genes are TRBV28 and TRBJ1-2, with TRBD1 matching 9 bases. Germline assignment: CDR1 MDHEN and CDR2 SYDVKM. CDR3 length equals 15 residues. Germline trimming cut 5 bases from V and 8 bases from J; bases unmatched to any gene: 12. The CDR3 loop is CASSLHTGGAGGYTF. The CDR3 DNA follows: TGTGCCAGCAGTCTGCATACAGGGGGCGCTGGGGGCTACACCTTC.

V gene TRBV25-1 combines with J gene TRBJ2-3; 11 positions match TRBD2. This CDR3 region has 15 residues. Germline assignment: CDR1 MGHDK and CDR2 SYGVNS. Unmatched junction bases numbered 6, after V lost 5 bases and J lost 5 bases. The DNA of the CDR3 is TGTGCCAGCAGTAGTAGCGGGAGGGCTCGAGATACGCAGTATTTT. Its translation is CASSSSGRARDTQYF.

The CDR3 loop is CSAFARESTDTQYF. CDR3 sequence (DNA): TGCAGCGCCTTCGCGCGGGAGTCCACAGATACGCAGTATTTT. The chain uses TRBV29-1 and TRBJ2-3, with TRBD2 matching over 7 bases. Per the germline V gene, CDR1 is SQVTM and CDR2 is ANQGSEA. V lost 7 bases and J lost 2; bases outside the gene matches: 9. The CDR3 spans 14 residues.

The chain uses TRBV6-5 and TRBJ2-3; D might be TRBD2 (7 bases). Germline loops: CDR1 MNHEY, CDR2 SVGAGI. The CDR3 covers 15 residues. V was cut by 6 bases and J by 2 bases, with 15 bases left in between. The CDR3 here is CASRREGGLTDTQYF. CDR3 nucleotide sequence: TGTGCCAGCAGGAGGGAGGGGGGCCTCACAGATACGCAGTATTTT.

CDR3 residues: CASSLTSPNEQFF. The CDR3 bases are TGTGCCAGCAGTCTAACTAGTCCCAATGAGCAGTTCTTC. J is TRBJ2-1 and V is TRBV28; TRBD2 is a possible D gene (5 bases). This CDR3 comprises 13 residues. The germline V gene encodes CDR1 MDHEN and CDR2 SYDVKM. V was cut by 5 bases and J by 6 bases, with 11 bases left in between.

This chain links TRBV19 with TRBJ1-1; D not certain. The CDR3 loop spans 13 amino acids. Germline lookup yields CDR1 LNHDA and CDR2 SQIVND (reference sequence). The germline V and J ends were trimmed by 2 bases and 3 bases, with 7 bases remaining between them. This CDR3 reads CASSISGDTEAFF. In DNA form, the CDR3 reads TGTGCCAGTAGTATATCCGGCGACACTGAAGCTTTCTTT.

This chain joins TRBV11-1 and TRBJ1-4; 8 bases align to TRBD1. V was clipped by 5 bases and J by 4 bases; unmatched bases: 6. The length of the CDR3 is 15 residues. CDR1 and CDR2 from the germline V gene are SGHAT and FQDESV (reference sequence). The CDR3 loop reads CASSEGQGRNEKLFF. The CDR3 nucleotides are TGTGCCAGCAGCGAAGGACAGGGTCGTAATGAAAAACTGTTTTTT.

The V and J genes are TRBV27 and TRBJ2-5; 7 bases align to TRBD1. Trimming took 6 bases from V and 2 from J; bases not matched to a gene: 9. This CDR3 spans 15 amino acids. Germline V gene data show CDR1 as MNHEY and CDR2 as SMNVEV (reference sequence). CDR3 residues: CASSLITGAQETQYF. The DNA for the CDR3 is TGTGCCAGCAGCCTGATTACAGGGGCACAAGAGACCCAGTACTTC.